The rows below give T cell receptor beta chains drawn from one sample of a study of shared clonotypes between healthy human individuals. The assay was immunoSEQ multiplex PCR, and TCRdb's table has in-frame clones only and misses some. This sample has about 2 million clones, with approximately 95% found just once. The sequencing sample was made of naive CD8+ T cells sorted from blood. The receptors originated from a man aged 18 to 30 in good health. Both conserved end residues are trimmed from each CDR3. D genes are given only for firm matches.

v_call,d_call,j_call,cdr3_aa
TRBV11-2,NA,TRBJ2-5,ASSSPGGMGETQY
TRBV5-5,NA,TRBJ1-3,ASSLFRDGNTIY
TRBV7-6,NA,TRBJ2-7,ASSLGPDYEQY
TRBV4-1,NA,TRBJ2-3,ASSQDSDTQY
TRBV19,NA,TRBJ1-5,ATSVIWGNLEPQH
TRBV27,NA,TRBJ2-7,ASSPRELSVYEQY
TRBV11-2,TRBD1,TRBJ1-2,ASSLGGWQGAPGYT
TRBV7-9,NA,TRBJ2-7,ASSSTDSYEQY
TRBV4-1,NA,TRBJ2-7,ASSQGGSLTYEQY
TRBV7-9,NA,TRBJ1-2,ASSLELSTAYGYT
TRBV9,TRBD2,TRBJ2-7,ASSGSGKGDYEQY
TRBV2,TRBD1,TRBJ1-1,ASSENDRGNTEAF
TRBV12-5,NA,TRBJ1-4,ASGEDSTNEKLF
TRBV7-9,NA,TRBJ2-5,ASSPGVAQRQETQY
TRBV30,NA,TRBJ2-7,AWSVGYGEQY
TRBV19,NA,TRBJ2-3,ASSMEDASDTQY
TRBV28,TRBD1,TRBJ2-5,ASSDRGYQETQY
TRBV13,NA,TRBJ2-2,ASSLAGWGGTGELF
TRBV10-1,TRBD1,TRBJ2-5,ASSVERNRGLETQY
TRBV7-2,NA,TRBJ2-7,ASSLANYEQY
TRBV27,NA,TRBJ2-7,ASTAQVSSSYEQY
TRBV7-3,TRBD2,TRBJ2-3,ASSLTQRGLDTQY
TRBV4-1,NA,TRBJ1-4,ASSQEIEEKLF
TRBV5-1,NA,TRBJ1-1,ASSLEGPTEAF
TRBV11-2,TRBD2,TRBJ2-1,ASSVLAGGLSYNEQF
TRBV4-3,NA,TRBJ2-7,ASSQDDSSYEQY